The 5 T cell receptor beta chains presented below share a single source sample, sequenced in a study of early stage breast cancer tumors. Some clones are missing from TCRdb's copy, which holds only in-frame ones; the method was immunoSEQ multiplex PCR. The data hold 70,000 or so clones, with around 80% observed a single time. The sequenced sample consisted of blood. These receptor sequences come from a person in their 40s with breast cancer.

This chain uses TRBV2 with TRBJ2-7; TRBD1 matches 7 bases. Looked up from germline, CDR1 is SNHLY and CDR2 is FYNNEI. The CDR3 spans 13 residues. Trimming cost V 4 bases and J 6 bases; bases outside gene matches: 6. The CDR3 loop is CASSGQGRGEQYF. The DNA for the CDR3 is TGTGCCAGCAGTGGACAGGGTCGGGGCGAGCAGTACTTC.

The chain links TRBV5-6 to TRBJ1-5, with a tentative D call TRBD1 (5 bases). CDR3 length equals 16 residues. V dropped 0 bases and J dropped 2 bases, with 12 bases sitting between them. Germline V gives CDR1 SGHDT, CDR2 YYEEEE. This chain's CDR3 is CASSLAMGGGNQPQHF. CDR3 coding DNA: TGTGCCAGCAGCTTGGCCATGGGGGGGGGCAATCAGCCCCAGCATTTT.

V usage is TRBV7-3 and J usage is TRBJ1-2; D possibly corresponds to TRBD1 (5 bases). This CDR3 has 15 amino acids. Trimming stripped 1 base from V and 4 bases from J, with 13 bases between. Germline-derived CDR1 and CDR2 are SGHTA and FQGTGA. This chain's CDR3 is CASSLNGRESYGYTF. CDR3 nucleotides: TGTGCCAGCAGCTTAAATGGCAGGGAGAGCTATGGCTACACCTTC. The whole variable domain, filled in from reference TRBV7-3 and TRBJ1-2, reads GAGVSQTPSNKVTEKGKYVELRCDPISGHTALYWYRQSLGQGPEFLIYFQGTGAADDSGLPNDRFFAVRPEGSVSTLKIQRTERGDSAVYLCASSLNGRESYGYTFGSGTRLTVV.

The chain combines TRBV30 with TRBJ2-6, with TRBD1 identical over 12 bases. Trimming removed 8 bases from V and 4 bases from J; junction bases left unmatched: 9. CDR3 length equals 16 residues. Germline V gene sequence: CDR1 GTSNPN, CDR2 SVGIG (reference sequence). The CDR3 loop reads CALLGQGAQGANVLTF. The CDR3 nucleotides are TGTGCCCTCCTGGGACAGGGGGCGCAGGGGGCCAACGTCCTGACTTTC. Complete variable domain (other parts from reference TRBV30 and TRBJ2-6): SQTIHQWPATLVQPVGSPLSLECTVEGTSNPNLYWYRQAAGRGLQLLFYSVGIGQISSEVPQNLSASRPQDRQFILSSKKLLLSDSGFYLCALLGQGAQGANVLTFGAGSRLTVL.

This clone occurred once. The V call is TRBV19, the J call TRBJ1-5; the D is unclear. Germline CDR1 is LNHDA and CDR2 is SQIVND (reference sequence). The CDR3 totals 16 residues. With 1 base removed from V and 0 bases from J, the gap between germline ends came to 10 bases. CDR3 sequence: CASSIGAPYSNQPQHF. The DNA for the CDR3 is TGTGCCAGTAGTATAGGGGCACCGTATAGCAATCAGCCCCAGCATTTT.